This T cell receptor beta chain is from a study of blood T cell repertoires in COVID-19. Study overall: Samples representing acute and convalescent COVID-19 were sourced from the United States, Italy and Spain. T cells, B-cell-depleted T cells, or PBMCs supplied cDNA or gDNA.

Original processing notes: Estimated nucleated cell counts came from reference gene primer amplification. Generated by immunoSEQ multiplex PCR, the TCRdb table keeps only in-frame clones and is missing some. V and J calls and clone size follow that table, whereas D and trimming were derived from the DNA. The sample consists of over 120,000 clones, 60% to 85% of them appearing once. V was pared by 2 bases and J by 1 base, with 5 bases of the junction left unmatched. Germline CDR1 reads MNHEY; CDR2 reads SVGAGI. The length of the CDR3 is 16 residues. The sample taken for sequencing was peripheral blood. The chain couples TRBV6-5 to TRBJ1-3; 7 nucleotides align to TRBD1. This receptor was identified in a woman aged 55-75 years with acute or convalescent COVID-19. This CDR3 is CASSYRTGVSGNTIYF. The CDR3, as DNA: TGTGCCAGCAGTTACCGTACAGGGGTTTCTGGAAACACCATATATTTT.